One sample yielded the 25 T cell receptor beta chains listed below, sequenced in a study of a mutant IDH1 vaccine in newly diagnosed glioma. Time point: week 5, during vaccination. Vaccination comprised doses that each held 300 ug of mutant IDH1 20-mer peptide, plus topical imiquimod. The repertoire was sequenced with immunoSEQ multiplex PCR; TCRdb's copy has only in-frame clones and lacks some. Among around 52,000 clones listed, around 80% were seen once. No antigen is known for these receptors. The sample here was PBMCs, taken from a glioma patient whose treatment included an IDH1 peptide vaccine. These receptors were collected from a woman in her forties with glioma.

The rearrangement uses TRBV5-1 and TRBJ2-3; D gene ambiguous. This CDR3 spans 15 amino acids. From germline, CDR1 is SGHRS and CDR2 YFSETQ. The V gene lost 1 base and the J gene lost 3 bases, with 12 bases spanning the gap. The CDR3 coding sequence is TGCGCCAGCAGCTTGAACAAGGGTGGGACAGATACGCAGTATTTT. It specifies CASSLNKGGTDTQYF.

The chain couples TRBV30 to TRBJ1-4; D ambiguous. The CDR3 is 16 amino acids. V was shortened by 2 bases and J by 7 bases, with 20 bases between the two germline ends. From germline, CDR1 is GTSNPN and CDR2 SVGIG (reference sequence). The CDR3 region is CAWSIILPRVGEKLFF. DNA for the CDR3: TGTGCCTGGAGTATAATACTACCCCGGGTGGGTGAAAAACTGTTTTTT.

The genes are TRBV5-1 and TRBJ1-4; a possible D gene is TRBD1 (6 bases). With 3 bases removed from V and 4 bases from J, the gap between germline ends came to 13 bases. There are 15 residues in the CDR3. Germline CDR1 is SGHRS and CDR2 is YFSETQ. CDR3 bases: TGCGCCAGCAGCTCAACAGGGTGGGTTAATGAAAAACTGTTTTTT. It yields the protein CASSSTGWVNEKLFF.

This clone was observed a single time. The chain joins TRBV5-4 to TRBJ2-1; 8 bases align to TRBD2. The germline V gene encodes CDR1 SGHNT and CDR2 YYREEE (reference sequence). V lost 2 bases, J lost 4 bases, and 8 bases stayed unmatched. This CDR3 comprises 16 residues. Written as DNA, the CDR3 is TGTGCCAGCAGCTTCGGCTCGGGACTAGGTTACAATGAGCAGTTCTTC. Encoded protein: CASSFGSGLGYNEQFF. Combining the CDR3 with reference TRBV5-4 and TRBJ2-1 gives the whole variable domain ETGVTQSPTHLIKTRGQQVTLRCSSQSGHNTVSWYQQALGQGPQFIFQYYREEENGRGNFPPRFSGLQFPNYSSELNVNALELDDSALYLCASSFGSGLGYNEQFFGPGTRLTVL.

This clone was seen a few times. This chain links TRBV7-8 with TRBJ2-1; D is undetermined. The CDR3 extends over 15 amino acids. V lost 5 bases to trimming and J lost 8 bases, with 19 bases between them. Germline assignment: CDR1 SGHVS and CDR2 FQNEAQ. The CDR3 nucleotides are TGTGCCAGCAGCCCCCGACCGCAACTACAGTATGAGCAGTTCTTC. Encoded protein: CASSPRPQLQYEQFF.

The rearrangement joins TRBV19 to TRBJ2-6, with D unclear. Germline CDR1 LNHDA, CDR2 SQIVND (reference sequence). V was pared by 7 bases and J by 3 bases, with 10 bases between. The CDR3 consists of 14 residues. CDR3 nucleotide sequence: TGTGCCAGTACCGGCTGGGGTGGGGCCAACGTCCTGACTTTC. It is translated as CASTGWGGANVLTF.

This chain joins TRBV30 and TRBJ2-1; the D gene is possibly TRBD1 (6 bases). There are 12 residues in the CDR3. Germline lookup yields CDR1 GTSNPN and CDR2 SVGIG (reference sequence). With 5 bases removed from V and 6 bases from J, the gap between germline ends came to 11 bases. The CDR3 reads CAWSRGTNEQFF. The CDR3 nucleotides read TGTGCCTGGTCCAGGGGTACCAATGAGCAGTTCTTC.

This chain joins TRBV5-1 and TRBJ2-4, with D tentatively TRBD1 (7 bases). Germline loops: CDR1 SGHRS, CDR2 YFSETQ. The CDR3 is 15 amino acids. V was pared by 4 bases and J by 9 bases, with 20 bases between. The CDR3 here is CASSRAGGFEAIQYF. The CDR3 nucleotides read TGCGCCAGCAGCCGGGCAGGGGGGTTTGAGGCCATTCAGTACTTC.

The V call is TRBV6-1, the J call TRBJ1-1; D ambiguous. Trimming left V 8 bases short and J 1 base short, with 11 bases between. The CDR3 contains 13 residues. From germline, CDR1 is MNHNS and CDR2 SASEGT. CDR3 DNA: TGTGCCAGCTCAGAGCGGGGGAACACTGAAGCTTTCTTT. Amino acids: CASSERGNTEAFF.

The chain uses TRBV5-1 and TRBJ1-1, with D unresolved. Trimming left V 3 bases short and J 3 bases short, with 12 bases between. In germline, CDR1 is SGHRS, CDR2 YFSETQ. This CDR3 is built from 14 residues. CDR3 in amino acids: CASSSRLWDTEAFF. The DNA for the CDR3 is TGCGCCAGCAGCTCCAGGTTGTGGGACACTGAAGCTTTCTTT.

The chain joins TRBV5-1 to TRBJ1-1; 7 nucleotides agree with TRBD1. The CDR3 contains 15 residues. In germline, CDR1 is SGHRS, CDR2 YFSETQ. The V and J ends lost 3 bases and 0 bases, in that order; junction bases with no gene match: 5. CDR3 loop: CASSSTGVVNTEAFF. The CDR3 nucleotides are TGCGCCAGCAGCTCAACAGGGGTGGTGAACACTGAAGCTTTCTTT.

This chain links TRBV29-1 with TRBJ2-1; maybe TRBD1 (7 bases). The V gene lost 8 bases and the J gene lost 1 base, with 18 bases spanning the gap. This CDR3 spans 15 amino acids. The germline V gene has CDR1 SQVTM and CDR2 ANQGSEA. The CDR3: CSSRGPGGSYNEQFF. For the CDR3, the DNA is TGCAGCTCCCGGGGCCCAGGGGGGTCCTACAATGAGCAGTTCTTC.

This clone was counted only a few times. V gene TRBV29-1 combines with J gene TRBJ1-1; the D gene is possibly TRBD1 (5 bases). Germline CDR1 SQVTM, CDR2 ANQGSEA. Trimming cost V 7 bases and J 6 bases, with 15 bases left between them. The CDR3 sequence is 12 residues long. The CDR3 loop reads CSGSRGEAEAFF. The CDR3, as DNA: TGCAGCGGATCCCGGGGGGAGGCTGAAGCTTTCTTT.

This sequence joins TRBV7-2 and TRBJ2-7; D unclear. This CDR3 has 12 amino acids. Germline CDR1 SGHTA, CDR2 FQGNSA. V was pared by 0 bases and J by 5 bases, with 5 bases between. CDR3 loop: CASSLASNEQYF. CDR3 nucleotides: TGTGCCAGCAGCTTAGCTAGCAACGAGCAGTACTTC.

In this sample, this clone turned up once. This chain connects TRBV5-1 to TRBJ2-1, with D maybe TRBD2 (6 bases). CDR1 and CDR2 (germline): SGHRS, YFSETQ. Trimming took off 4 bases at V and 9 bases at J, with 17 bases between the two ends. CDR3 length equals 14 residues. CDR3 DNA: TGCGCCAGCAGCCTGGGACTTTCTTACGCTGAGCAGTTCTTC. It yields the protein CASSLGLSYAEQFF.

This rearrangement joins TRBV25-1 to TRBJ1-2; TRBD1 matches 10 bases. V lost 5 bases and J lost 6; bases outside the gene matches: 12. The CDR3 contains 16 residues. Germline loops: CDR1 MGHDK, CDR2 SYGVNS. This CDR3 reads CASSPPDGTGVNGYTF. CDR3 DNA sequence: TGTGCCAGCAGTCCCCCGGACGGGACAGGGGTTAATGGCTACACCTTC.

The chain carries TRBV6-5 and TRBJ1-1, with 7 positions matching TRBD1. J gave up 8 bases and V 4 bases, and 7 bases lay outside the gene matches. In germline, CDR1 is MNHEY, CDR2 SVGAGI. This CDR3 region has 13 residues. The CDR3: CASSSPGQAEAFF. The CDR3 coding sequence is TGTGCCAGCAGTTCCCCAGGACAGGCCGAAGCTTTCTTT.

This clone was counted a few times. The chain recombines TRBV10-1 with TRBJ1-2; the match to TRBD1 covers 10 bases. V shed 3 bases and J 6 bases; nucleotides not matched to a gene: 1. Germline values: CDR1 WNHNN, CDR2 SYGVQD (reference sequence). The CDR3 spans 13 residues. The CDR3 DNA follows: TGCGCCAGCAGTGACGGGACAGGGGATGGCTACACCTTC. Its translation: CASSDGTGDGYTF.

This clone was seen a few times. The chain links TRBV6-5 to TRBJ2-1, with 9 bases fitting TRBD1. Per germline, CDR1 MNHEY and CDR2 SVGAGI. The trim removed 2 bases at V and 5 bases at J, leaving 7 bases unmatched. The CDR3 runs 16 residues. DNA for the CDR3: TGTGCCAGCAGTTACGCCGGGACAGGGATTAACAATGAGCAGTTCTTC. Its translation is CASSYAGTGINNEQFF.

This chain links TRBV19 with TRBJ2-5; 9 nucleotides align to TRBD1. V lost 4 bases, J lost 5 bases, and 11 bases stayed unmatched. The CDR3 covers 16 residues. Germline CDR1 LNHDA, CDR2 SQIVND (reference sequence). CDR3: CASSTRGTGFKETQYF. Written as DNA, the CDR3 is TGTGCCAGTAGTACCCGGGGGACAGGGTTCAAGGAGACCCAGTACTTC.

The table lists this clone with a few counts. The CDR3 region is CASSFATGAYEQYF. The CDR3 DNA follows: TGTGCCAGCAGCTTCGCAACAGGAGCCTACGAGCAGTACTTC. The J gene is TRBJ2-7, the V gene TRBV7-2, with D maybe TRBD1 (5 bases). CDR1 and CDR2 (germline): SGHTA, FQGNSA. V lost 3 bases and J 2 bases, leaving 11 bases between the germline ends. There are 14 residues in the CDR3. The full variable domain, completed using reference TRBV7-2 and TRBJ2-7, is GAGVSQSPSNKVTEKGKDVELRCDPISGHTALYWYRQSLGQGLEFLIYFQGNSAPDKSGLPSDRFSAERTGGSVSTLTIQRTQQEDSAVYLCASSFATGAYEQYFGPGTRLTVT.

This clone has more than one count but fewer than ten. J is TRBJ1-3 and V is TRBV19; D ambiguous. The CDR3 length is 13 residues. Trimming left V 4 bases short and J 4 bases short, with 8 bases between. The germline CDR1 and CDR2 sequences are LNHDA and SQIVND (reference sequence). CDR3 in DNA: TGTGCCAGTAGTACCCGCGGGGGAAACACCATATATTTT. Translated: CASSTRGGNTIYF.

A few counts support this clone. V is TRBV15 and J is TRBJ1-2; unclear D gene. V was pared by 0 bases and J by 10 bases, with 21 bases between. Germline lookup yields CDR1 LNHNV and CDR2 YYDKDF (reference sequence). The CDR3 is 16 residues long. Written as DNA, the CDR3 is TGTGCCACCAGCAGAGATCCCCAGGAGGCTACGGTGGCCTACACCTTC. Its protein product is CATSRDPQEATVAYTF.

This chain uses TRBV4-1 with TRBJ1-5; D uncertain. The V and J ends lost 4 bases and 6 bases respectively, with 10 bases between them. Germline V gene data show CDR1 as MGHRA and CDR2 as YSYEKL. The CDR3 has 13 residues. CDR3 DNA: TGCGCCAGCAGCCCCCCCGTAGGTCAGCCCCAGCATTTT. This gives the protein CASSPPVGQPQHF.

The chain combines TRBV5-4 with TRBJ2-3; 8 bases map to TRBD2. The CDR3 is made up of 16 amino acids. Germline CDR1 SGHNT, CDR2 YYREEE (reference sequence). J gave up 2 bases and V 0 bases, and 5 bases lay outside the gene matches. The CDR3 sequence is CASSLGGGRTTDTQYF. The CDR3 DNA follows: TGTGCCAGCAGCTTGGGCGGGGGGCGGACCACAGATACGCAGTATTTT.